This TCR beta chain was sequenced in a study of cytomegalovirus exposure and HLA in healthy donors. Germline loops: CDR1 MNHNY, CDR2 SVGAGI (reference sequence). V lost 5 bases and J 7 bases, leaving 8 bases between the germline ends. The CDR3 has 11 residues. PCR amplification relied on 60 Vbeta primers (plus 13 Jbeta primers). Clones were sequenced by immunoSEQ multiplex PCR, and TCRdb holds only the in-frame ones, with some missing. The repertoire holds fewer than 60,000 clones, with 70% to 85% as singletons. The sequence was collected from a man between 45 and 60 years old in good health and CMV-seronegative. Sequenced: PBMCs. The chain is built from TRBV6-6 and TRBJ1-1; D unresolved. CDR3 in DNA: TGTGCCAGCAGTAAAAAACTTGAAGCTTTCTTT. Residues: CASSKKLEAFF.